The 20 T cell receptor beta chains below all came from one sample that was sequenced in a study of blood T cell repertoires in COVID-19. Assay: immunoSEQ multiplex PCR; the TCRdb copy retains only in-frame clones and omits some. The profile covers around 300,000 clones, with about 90% appearing a single time and around 5% taken by the ten largest. Sequenced material: PBMCs or T cells enriched from blood (not recorded which). These receptors came from a man aged 30-40 years who had recovered from COVID-19.

The chain carries TRBV9 and TRBJ1-6; TRBD1 agrees at 8 bases. Germline assignment: CDR1 SGDLS and CDR2 YYNGEE. V shed 3 bases, J shed 4 bases, and the junction held 6 bases outside the gene matches. There are 16 residues in the CDR3. The CDR3 is CASSEGTGTYNSPLHF. The CDR3 DNA reads as TGTGCCAGCAGCGAGGGGACAGGCACTTATAATTCACCCCTCCACTTT.

The genes are TRBV7-3 and TRBJ2-5; 7 positions agree with TRBD1. The ends lost 2 bases at V and 3 bases at J; junction bases unmatched: 6. The length of the CDR3 is 15 residues. Looked up from germline, CDR1 is SGHTA and CDR2 is FQGTGA. The CDR3 sequence is CASSLGLTGKETQYF. CDR3 nucleotide sequence: TGTGCCAGCAGCTTAGGATTGACAGGGAAAGAGACCCAGTACTTC. Supplemented by reference TRBV7-3 and TRBJ2-5, the full variable domain reads GAGVSQTPSNKVTEKGKYVELRCDPISGHTALYWYRQSLGQGPEFLIYFQGTGAADDSGLPNDRFFAVRPEGSVSTLKIQRTERGDSAVYLCASSLGLTGKETQYFGPGTRLLVL.

This clone turned up a few times. DNA for the CDR3: TGTGCCAGCTCACCACCGTCGGGAACGAACACCGGGGAGCTGTTTTTT. Translating gives CASSPPSGTNTGELFF. The genes are TRBV18 and TRBJ2-2, with D possibly matching TRBD2 (5 bases). The germline CDR1 and CDR2 sequences are KGHSH and LQKENI. The CDR3 length is 16 residues. V lost 0 bases, J lost 0 bases, and 8 bases lay in between.

The V and J genes are TRBV12-5 and TRBJ2-7; 11 bases align to TRBD1. Germline V gives CDR1 LGHNT, CDR2 FRNRAP. V shed 0 bases, J shed 0 bases, and the junction held 13 bases outside the gene matches. CDR3 size: 20 residues. This CDR3 reads CASGLVLGTGGKRSSYEQYF. The DNA for the CDR3 is TGTGCTAGTGGTTTGGTACTGGGGACAGGGGGTAAAAGGAGCTCCTACGAGCAGTACTTC.

This clone is a singleton in its sample. This chain uses TRBV10-3 with TRBJ2-1, with TRBD2 identical over 8 bases. CDR3 length: 18 residues. Looked up from germline, CDR1 is ENHRY and CDR2 is SYGVKD. V shed 8 bases, J shed 0 bases, and the junction held 15 bases outside the gene matches. CDR3 in amino acids: CAIRPAGDFGSSYNEQFF. The CDR3 DNA reads as TGTGCCATCCGTCCAGCGGGGGATTTTGGGAGCTCCTACAATGAGCAGTTCTTC.

The rearrangement links TRBV5-1 to TRBJ2-3, with 14 nucleotides matching TRBD2. V shed 4 bases, J shed 5 bases, and the junction held 6 bases outside the gene matches. In germline, CDR1 is SGHRS, CDR2 YFSETQ. CDR3 length: 16 residues. This CDR3 reads CASSVDGTSGGDTQYF. In nucleotides, the CDR3 is TGCGCCAGCAGCGTCGACGGGACTAGCGGGGGAGATACGCAGTATTTT.

Only a few counts were recorded for this clone. The V gene is TRBV20-1, the J gene TRBJ1-2; D not resolved. Germline-derived CDR1 and CDR2 are DFQATT and SNEGSKA (reference sequence). The CDR3 loop spans 11 amino acids. V lost 7 bases to trimming and J lost 1 base, with 7 bases between them. The CDR3 region is CSVNSNYGYTF. The CDR3 DNA reads TGCAGTGTGAACAGTAACTATGGCTACACCTTC.

This clone was observed a handful of times. This chain uses TRBV28 with TRBJ1-1; maybe TRBD1 (6 bases). V dropped 10 bases and J dropped 0 bases, with 21 bases sitting between them. Germline loops: CDR1 MDHEN, CDR2 SYDVKM. This CDR3 is 16 amino acids long. The chain's CDR3 is CATTSTRWGLNTEAFF. The CDR3 DNA reads as TGTGCCACCACGTCCACACGGTGGGGGCTGAACACTGAAGCTTTCTTT.

This chain connects TRBV9 to TRBJ1-3; D is perhaps TRBD1 (5 bases). Trimming stripped 0 bases from V and 2 bases from J, with 6 bases between. Germline CDR1 and CDR2: SGDLS and YYNGEE. The CDR3 totals 14 residues. The CDR3 spells CASSVEGPGNTIYF. CDR3 bases: TGTGCCAGCAGCGTAGAGGGGCCTGGAAACACCATATATTTT.

The J gene is TRBJ2-5, the V gene TRBV5-1, with D possibly being TRBD1 (5 bases). Germline-derived CDR1 and CDR2 are SGHRS and YFSETQ. This CDR3 spans 13 amino acids. V lost 3 bases and J 5 bases, leaving 11 bases between the germline ends. The CDR3 loop reads CASSSARGETQYF. In DNA form, the CDR3 reads TGCGCCAGCAGCTCGGCTAGGGGTGAGACCCAGTACTTC.

This chain joins TRBV27 and TRBJ2-3, with D unclear. Trimming removed 6 bases at V and 1 base at J, with 14 bases between. This CDR3 has 15 residues. Germline V CDR1 and CDR2: MNHEY, SMNVEV (reference sequence). CDR3: CASSPHYRGTDTQYF. The CDR3, as DNA: TGTGCCAGCAGCCCCCATTACAGAGGCACAGATACGCAGTATTTT.

This chain joins TRBV19 and TRBJ2-5; 8 bases align to TRBD1. Germline CDR1 and CDR2: LNHDA and SQIVND (reference sequence). The CDR3 has 15 residues. With 4 bases clipped from V and 0 bases from J, the junction kept 4 bases outside the gene matches. The DNA of the CDR3 is TGTGCCAGTAGTAAGGGGGACAGGAACCAAGAGACCCAGTACTTC. Amino acids: CASSKGDRNQETQYF.

This CDR3 reads CAWNPGLPTDEQFF. The CDR3 coding sequence is TGTGCCTGGAACCCCGGACTACCGACCGATGAGCAGTTCTTC. The J gene is TRBJ2-1, the V gene TRBV30, with D perhaps matching TRBD2 (6 bases). Per the germline V gene, CDR1 is GTSNPN and CDR2 is SVGIG (reference sequence). Trimming stripped 4 bases from V and 8 bases from J, with 18 bases between. This CDR3 has 14 residues.

The chain uses TRBV6-6 and TRBJ2-1; the match to TRBD2 covers 9 bases. The CDR3 is 19 residues long. Per germline, CDR1 MNHNY and CDR2 SVGAGI (reference sequence). J was trimmed by 0 bases and V by 5 bases; bases with no gene match: 14. The CDR3 sequence: CASSPTGSGGGASYNEQFF. The CDR3 DNA sequence: TGTGCCAGCAGTCCAACAGGGTCTGGCGGGGGGGCCTCCTACAATGAGCAGTTCTTC.

This chain joins TRBV3-1 (or the pseudogene TRBV3-2) and TRBJ1-1; D remains ambiguous. CDR3 length: 13 residues. Germline assignment: CDR1 LGHDT and CDR2 YNNKEL (reference sequence). Trimming stripped 4 bases from V and 0 bases from J, with 6 bases between. The CDR3 spells CASSRALNTEAFF. For the CDR3, the DNA is TGTGCCAGCAGCCGAGCACTGAACACTGAAGCTTTCTTT.

The chain has TRBV2 and TRBJ2-3; TRBD1 agrees at 7 bases. Trimming removed 6 bases from V and 4 bases from J; junction bases left unmatched: 7. Germline loops: CDR1 SNHLY, CDR2 FYNNEI. The CDR3 consists of 14 residues. This CDR3 is CASSLDRVPDTQYF. DNA for the CDR3: TGTGCCAGCAGCCTCGACAGGGTGCCAGATACGCAGTATTTT. Looking up the rest from reference TRBV2 and TRBJ2-3 gives the full variable domain: EPEVTQTPSHQVTQMGQEVILRCVPISNHLYFYWYRQILGQKVEFLVSFYNNEISEKSEIFDDQFSVERPDGSNFTLKIRSTKLEDSAMYFCASSLDRVPDTQYFGPGTRLTVL.

CDR3 region: CASSPTGAYEQYF. The CDR3 nucleotides are TGTGCCAGCAGCCCGACAGGGGCCTACGAGCAGTACTTC. This sequence joins TRBV7-6 and TRBJ2-7; 8 nucleotides match TRBD1. Trimming removed 5 bases from V and 2 bases from J; junction bases left unmatched: 2. This CDR3 has 13 residues. CDR1 SGHVS and CDR2 FNYEAQ come from the germline V gene.

The rearrangement joins TRBV9 to TRBJ2-7, with 7 bases that match TRBD1. V trimming: 4 bases; J trimming: 2 bases; junction bases outside the gene matches: 6. Germline assignment: CDR1 SGDLS and CDR2 YYNGEE. This CDR3 has 14 amino acids. The CDR3 reads CASSPTGNTYEQYF. The CDR3 DNA reads as TGTGCCAGCAGCCCGACAGGGAATACCTACGAGCAGTACTTC.

CDR3 coding DNA: TGTGCCAGCAGCCGGACAGGGAGGGCTGAAGCTTTCTTT. This encodes CASSRTGRAEAFF. V is TRBV14 and J is TRBJ1-1, with 8 nucleotides matching TRBD1. V lost 4 bases and J lost 6; bases outside the gene matches: 4. The germline V gene has CDR1 SGHDN and CDR2 FVKESK. The CDR3 contains 13 residues.

The chain links TRBV5-1 to TRBJ1-4; D gene ambiguous. V dropped 0 bases and J dropped 11 bases, with 8 bases sitting between them. CDR1 is SGHRS, CDR2 YFSETQ, per germline. The CDR3 sequence is 12 residues long. The CDR3 region has the DNA TGCGCCAGCAGCTTGGTTGGAGAGAAACTGTTTTTT. It encodes CASSLVGEKLFF.